This T cell receptor beta chain was profiled in a study of CD8 T cells in ankylosing spondylitis. Findings and caveats of the study: Ankylosing spondylitis blood appeared to be characterized by a TCR beta motif of 8 or 9 highly homologous variants. Previous work reported some of these motif variants in the synovial fluid and blood of reactive arthritis.

As regards this clonotype: Its antigen is not known.

TCRdb re-called the 5' RACE reads with MiXCR, one entry per CDR3 protein. The table lists 30,000 to 40,000 distinct CDR3 sequences, 7.2% of them singletons, with under 12% in the top ten. This CDR3 is built from 16 residues. V shed 4 bases, J shed 7 bases, and the junction held 9 bases outside the gene matches. In germline, CDR1 is SGHAT, CDR2 FQNNGV. The sequenced material came from blood, either unsorted or a sorted T cell fraction (not recorded which). This sequence was found in a male donor with ankylosing spondylitis or in good health (not recorded which). The V and J genes are TRBV11-2 and TRBJ2-1, with TRBD2 identical over 11 bases. This chain's CDR3 is CASSSWTSGPFNEQFF. The CDR3 bases are TGTGCCAGCAGCTCGTGGACTAGCGGGCCTTTTAATGAGCAGTTCTTC. Full variable domain (rest looked up from reference TRBV11-2 and TRBJ2-1): EAGVAQSPRYKIIEKRQSVAFWCNPISGHATLYWYQQILGQGPKLLIQFQNNGVVDDSQLPKDRFSAERLKGVDSTLKIQPAKLEDSAVYLCASSSWTSGPFNEQFFGPGTRLTVL.